The 19 T cell receptor beta chains reported below all come from one sample, sequenced in a study of neurological immune-mediated disorders. TCRdb recomputed calls from the 5' RACE reads with MiXCR, one row per CDR3 protein. The table records some 60,000 distinct CDR3 sequences, around a tenth of them present only once. Time point given: longitudinal time-point 2. The material sequenced was PBMCs. The receptors here all came from a man in his thirties or forties in good health.

This clonotype was observed many times. The V call is TRBV5-1, the J call TRBJ2-7, with 12 bases lining up with TRBD2. There are 15 residues in the CDR3. The ends lost 6 bases at V and 1 base at J; junction bases unmatched: 5. The germline gives CDR1 SGHRS, CDR2 YFSETQ. The CDR3: CASMPTSGRSYEQYF. As DNA, the CDR3 is TGCGCCAGCATGCCGACTAGCGGGAGATCCTACGAGCAGTACTTC.

This clonotype was counted at least ten times. This chain connects TRBV5-1 to TRBJ2-4, with D perhaps assigned TRBD1 or TRBD2 (5 bases each). Trimming pared 4 bases from V and 4 bases from J, leaving 15 bases between. The CDR3 runs 15 residues. Germline-derived CDR1 and CDR2 are SGHRS and YFSETQ. The chain's CDR3 is CASSTGPEAKNIQYF. As DNA, the CDR3 is TGCGCCAGCAGCACGGGGCCGGAAGCTAAAAACATTCAGTACTTC.

This clonotype showed up many times. The V gene is TRBV7-9, the J gene TRBJ1-2; 8 bases are shared with TRBD1. Germline V gene lookup returns CDR1 SEHNR and CDR2 FQNEAQ (reference sequence). The V gene end was trimmed by 5 bases and the J gene end by 5 bases; junction bases not matched to a gene: 13. The CDR3 consists of 16 residues. CDR3 sequence reads: CASSALTGELPYGYTF. The CDR3 DNA reads as TGTGCCAGCAGCGCGCTGACAGGGGAATTGCCTTATGGCTACACCTTC.

This clonotype was seen repeatedly, ten times or more. V gene TRBV11-1 combines with J gene TRBJ2-1, with 10 nucleotides matching TRBD2. The CDR3 has 17 amino acids. V gave up 0 bases and J gave up 4 bases; unmatched junction bases: 6. In germline, CDR1 is SGHAT, CDR2 FQDESV (reference sequence). The CDR3 nucleotides read TGTGCCAGCAGCTTAGCTCTGGCTAGCGGGAGTTACAATGAGCAGTTCTTC. Its translation: CASSLALASGSYNEQFF.

At least ten counts were recorded for this clonotype. The V and J genes are TRBV20-1 and TRBJ2-7; D unclear. Germline CDR1 and CDR2: DFQATT and SNEGSKA (reference sequence). The CDR3 sequence is 11 residues long. Trimming pared 6 bases from V and 7 bases from J, leaving 13 bases between. The CDR3, as DNA: TGCAGTGCGCCGGGTAGGGCAGAGCAGTACTTC. The encoded protein is CSAPGRAEQYF.

The sample holds many counts of this clonotype. The DNA of the CDR3 is TGTGCCAGCAGCTTCGGATCTTTCCTCAGGGGCACAGATACGCAGTATTTT. Translated: CASSFGSFLRGTDTQYF. This chain joins TRBV11-2 and TRBJ2-3, with D tentatively TRBD1 (5 bases). The germline V and J ends were trimmed by 3 bases and 1 base, with 17 bases remaining between them. The CDR3 contains 17 residues. Germline V gives CDR1 SGHAT, CDR2 FQNNGV.

There are a few counts of this clonotype. The rearrangement links TRBV5-1 to TRBJ1-1; TRBD1 might be the D (5 bases). CDR1 is SGHRS, CDR2 YFSETQ, per germline. Trimming took off 4 bases at V and 3 bases at J, with 16 bases between the two ends. The CDR3 runs to 15 residues. The CDR3 region is CASSPMLGADTEAFF. Written as DNA, the CDR3 is TGCGCCAGCAGCCCTATGCTAGGGGCGGACACTGAAGCTTTCTTT.

This clonotype has ten or more counts. The chain is built from TRBV24-1 and TRBJ2-1; 9 bases agree with TRBD2. Germline lookup yields CDR1 KGHDR and CDR2 SFDVKD. The CDR3 spans 16 residues. The V and J ends lost 3 bases and 7 bases, in that order; junction bases with no gene match: 9. The CDR3 DNA reads TGTGCCACCAGTGATGGAGCGGGAGGACTGCAAAATGAGCAGTTCTTC. Translated, it gives CATSDGAGGLQNEQFF.

Ten or more counts support this clonotype. This sequence joins TRBV5-1 and TRBJ2-7; 13 bases match TRBD2. The CDR3 runs to 19 residues. Germline-derived CDR1 and CDR2 are SGHRS and YFSETQ. V lost 1 base and J lost 3; bases outside the gene matches: 13. CDR3: CASSLTRTSGSGGVYEQYF. For the CDR3, the DNA is TGCGCCAGCAGCTTGACCCGGACTAGCGGGAGCGGAGGAGTCTACGAGCAGTACTTC.

The V and J genes are TRBV6-5 and TRBJ2-1; 11 nucleotides line up with TRBD1. The germline gives CDR1 MNHEY, CDR2 SVGAGI. This CDR3 has 15 amino acids. V lost 7 bases, J lost 2 bases, and 4 bases stayed unmatched. The CDR3 coding sequence is TGTGCCAGCAAGGAGGGACAGGGGGCCTACAATGAGCAGTTCTTC. The encoded protein is CASKEGQGAYNEQFF.

This clonotype was counted only a few times. V usage is TRBV6-6 and J usage is TRBJ2-1, with a possible D match to TRBD2 (5 bases). Germline loops: CDR1 MNHNY, CDR2 SVGAGI (reference sequence). The CDR3 covers 13 residues. Trimming stripped 5 bases from V and 9 bases from J, with 14 bases between. DNA for the CDR3: TGTGCCAGCAGTCCTGGACGAGGAGGTGAGCAGTTCTTC. Amino acid sequence: CASSPGRGGEQFF.

The sample holds many counts of this clonotype. The chain joins TRBV19 to TRBJ2-2, with D maybe TRBD2 (5 bases). Per the germline V gene, CDR1 is LNHDA and CDR2 is SQIVND (reference sequence). This CDR3 comprises 15 residues. Trimming left V 10 bases short and J 0 bases short, with 15 bases between. CDR3 DNA: TGTGCCACCACCTTCCGGACTTCGAACACCGGGGAGCTGTTTTTT. Translated, it gives CATTFRTSNTGELFF.

Worth noting for this clonotype: Germline and junction disagree at one end, which may indicate a read error. The CDR3 spells CASSPTGYQLQHF. The CDR3 nucleotides read TGTGCCAGCAGCCCAACGGGGTATCAGCTCCAGCATTTT. This rearrangement joins TRBV2 to TRBJ1-5, with unresolved D. The V gene's germline CDR1 is SNHLY and CDR2 FYNNEI. There are 13 residues in the CDR3.

This clonotype was seen repeatedly, ten times or more. Here the CDR3 DNA reads TGTGCCAGCAGTCCGACATCCGTCACTGAAGCTTTCTTT. Translating it yields CASSPTSVTEAFF. The V and J genes are TRBV27 and TRBJ1-1; no clear D gene. With 5 bases removed from V and 4 bases from J, the gap between germline ends came to 11 bases. The germline V gene has CDR1 MNHEY and CDR2 SMNVEV (reference sequence). This CDR3 is built from 13 residues.

This clonotype was recorded at least ten times. The rearrangement uses TRBV20-1 and TRBJ2-7; tentative D call: TRBD2 (5 bases). The V end was cut by 2 bases, the J end by 3 bases, with 8 bases between. The CDR3 contains 12 residues. Germline V CDR1 and CDR2: DFQATT, SNEGSKA (reference sequence). The CDR3 loop reads CSARLANYEQYF. CDR3 coding DNA: TGCAGTGCTAGACTAGCTAACTACGAGCAGTACTTC.

Notes on this clonotype: A much larger clone lies a single base off, so this may be a read error. The CDR3 DNA reads as TGTGCCAGCAGCTCCATTGGGAAGACCCAGTACTTC. This codes for CASSSIGKTQYF. This rearrangement joins TRBV14 to TRBJ2-5; D remains unclear. The CDR3 has 12 amino acids. V lost 5 bases and J lost 6, with 10 bases in between. The V gene's germline CDR1 is SGHDN and CDR2 FVKESK.

This clonotype was observed a few times. The rearrangement links TRBV7-3 to TRBJ1-2; D is undetermined. The germline V gene has CDR1 SGHTA and CDR2 FQGTGA. This CDR3 spans 11 amino acids. The ends were cut back, 1 base at V and 8 bases at J, with 5 bases in the middle. CDR3 protein: CASSLISGYTF. The CDR3, as DNA: TGTGCCAGCAGCTTAATATCGGGCTACACCTTC.

In this sample, this clonotype turned up a few times. The V and J genes are TRBV27 and TRBJ2-3; D gene unclear. The CDR3 runs to 14 residues. Germline V gene data show CDR1 as MNHEY and CDR2 as SMNVEV (reference sequence). V was shortened by 2 bases and J by 2 bases, with 8 bases between the two germline ends. The CDR3: CASSLGTATDTQYF. DNA of the CDR3: TGTGCCAGCAGTTTAGGCACAGCCACAGATACGCAGTATTTT.

This clonotype was seen ten or more times. The CDR3: CASSTWAGGLQETQYF. In DNA form, the CDR3 reads TGTGCCAGCAGCACCTGGGCGGGAGGGCTCCAAGAGACCCAGTACTTC. The V and J genes are TRBV7-2 and TRBJ2-5; TRBD2 matches 9 bases. CDR3 length: 16 amino acids. With V trimmed by 5 bases and J by 1 base, 8 bases remained unmatched. Germline loops: CDR1 SGHTA, CDR2 FQGNSA.